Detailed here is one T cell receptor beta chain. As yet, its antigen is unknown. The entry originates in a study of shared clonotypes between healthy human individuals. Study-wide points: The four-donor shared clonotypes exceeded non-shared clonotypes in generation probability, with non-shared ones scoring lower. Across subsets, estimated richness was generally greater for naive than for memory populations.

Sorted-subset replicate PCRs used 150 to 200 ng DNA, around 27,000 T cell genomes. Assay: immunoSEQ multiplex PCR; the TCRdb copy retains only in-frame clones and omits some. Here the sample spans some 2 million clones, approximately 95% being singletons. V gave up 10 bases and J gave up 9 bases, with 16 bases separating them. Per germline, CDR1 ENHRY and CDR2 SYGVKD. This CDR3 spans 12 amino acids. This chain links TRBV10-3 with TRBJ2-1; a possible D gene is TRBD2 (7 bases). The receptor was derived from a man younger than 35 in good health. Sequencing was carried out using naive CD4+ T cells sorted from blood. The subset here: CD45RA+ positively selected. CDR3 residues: CATQGREIEQFF. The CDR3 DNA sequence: TGTGCCACCCAGGGGCGGGAGATTGAGCAGTTCTTC.